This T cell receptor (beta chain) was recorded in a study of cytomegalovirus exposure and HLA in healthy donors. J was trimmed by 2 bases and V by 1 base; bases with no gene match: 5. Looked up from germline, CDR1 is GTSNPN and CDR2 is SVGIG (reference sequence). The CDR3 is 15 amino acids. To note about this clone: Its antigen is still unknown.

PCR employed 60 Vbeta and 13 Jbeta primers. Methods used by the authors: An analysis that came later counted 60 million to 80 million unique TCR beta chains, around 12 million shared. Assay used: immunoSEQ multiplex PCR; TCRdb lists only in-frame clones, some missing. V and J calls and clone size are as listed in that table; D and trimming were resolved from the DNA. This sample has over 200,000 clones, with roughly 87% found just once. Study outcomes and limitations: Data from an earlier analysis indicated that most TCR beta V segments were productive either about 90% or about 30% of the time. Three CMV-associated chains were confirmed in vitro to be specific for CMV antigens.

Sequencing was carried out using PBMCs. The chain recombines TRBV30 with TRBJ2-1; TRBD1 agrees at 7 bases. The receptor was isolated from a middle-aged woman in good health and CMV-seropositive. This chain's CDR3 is CAWSGDSLPYNEQFF. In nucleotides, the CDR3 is TGTGCCTGGAGTGGGGACAGCCTCCCCTACAATGAGCAGTTCTTC.